The present entry profiles one TCR beta chain with its context. Its target is unknown. The sample is drawn from a study of T cell repertoires in cytomegalovirus infection. Study in general: Shared public TCR beta signatures pointed to both CMV infection and a matching HLA type. Study-level results: Across the ex vivo response, the dominant clonotypes were HLA-C-restricted CMV-specific TCR beta clonotypes. Identification of carriers of CMV plus the relevant HLA was achieved through cumulative public TCR beta family frequency.

TCRdb re-derived calls from the reads in MiXCR, one entry per CDR3 protein. The repertoire consists of fewer than 300,000 distinct CDR3 sequences, with about a quarter occurring once and the leading ten covering around 14%. The sequence was obtained from a human donor in good health (CMV status not recorded). Some clones in this sample may be carry-over from other donors' samples. The sample comprised PBMCs.

CDR3 residues: CASSTPTGVTGELFF. The CDR3 DNA reads TGTGCCAGCAGCACCCCGACAGGGGTTACCGGGGAGCTGTTTTTT. The chain couples TRBV6-2 or TRBV6-3 to TRBJ2-2, with 8 bases lining up with TRBD1. V shed 6 bases and J 5 bases; nucleotides not matched to a gene: 8. The CDR3 totals 15 residues. CDR1 is MNHEY, CDR2 SVGEGT, per germline.